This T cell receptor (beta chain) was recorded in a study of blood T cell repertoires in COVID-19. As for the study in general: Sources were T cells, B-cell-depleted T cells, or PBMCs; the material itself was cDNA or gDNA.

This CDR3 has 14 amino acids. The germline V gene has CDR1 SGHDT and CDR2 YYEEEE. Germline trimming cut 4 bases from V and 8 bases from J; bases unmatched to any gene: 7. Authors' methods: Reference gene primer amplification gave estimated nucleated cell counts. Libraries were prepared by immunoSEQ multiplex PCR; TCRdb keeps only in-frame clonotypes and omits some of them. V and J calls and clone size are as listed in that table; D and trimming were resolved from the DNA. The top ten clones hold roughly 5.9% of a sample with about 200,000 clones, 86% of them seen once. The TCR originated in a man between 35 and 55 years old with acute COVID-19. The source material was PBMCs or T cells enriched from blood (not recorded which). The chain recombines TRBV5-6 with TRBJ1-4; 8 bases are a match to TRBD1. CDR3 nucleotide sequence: TGTGCCAGCAGCACCGGACAGGGTAGCGAAAAACTGTTTTTT. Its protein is CASSTGQGSEKLFF.